This T cell receptor (beta chain) originates from a study of OX40 agonist ivuxolimab in advanced cancers. Study-wide findings and caveats: Clonal expansion by week 6 occurred in CD4+ and CD8+ blood T cells (at 0.1 to 3.0 mg/kg). On average, a greater number of expanded clones characterised CD8+ T cells relative to CD4+.

A remark on this clone: Its antigen remains unknown.

Libraries were prepared by immunoSEQ multiplex PCR; TCRdb keeps only in-frame clonotypes and omits some of them. Of around 25,000 clones listed, about 83% were seen once; the top ten hold around 8.8%. This CDR3 contains 14 residues. Germline V gives CDR1 SGHVS, CDR2 FNYEAQ. The ends were cut back, 1 base at V and 5 bases at J, with 8 bases in the middle. This TCR was recovered from an adult with an advanced solid tumor such as melanoma, head and neck, liver or kidney cancer. The input for sequencing was CD4+ or CD8+ T cells sorted from blood, taken in a trial of the OX40 agonist ivuxolimab. The chain combines TRBV7-6 with TRBJ2-2; D may be TRBD1 (6 bases). CDR3: CASSLEGETGELFF. CDR3 in DNA: TGTGCCAGCAGCTTAGAGGGGGAAACCGGGGAGCTGTTTTTT.